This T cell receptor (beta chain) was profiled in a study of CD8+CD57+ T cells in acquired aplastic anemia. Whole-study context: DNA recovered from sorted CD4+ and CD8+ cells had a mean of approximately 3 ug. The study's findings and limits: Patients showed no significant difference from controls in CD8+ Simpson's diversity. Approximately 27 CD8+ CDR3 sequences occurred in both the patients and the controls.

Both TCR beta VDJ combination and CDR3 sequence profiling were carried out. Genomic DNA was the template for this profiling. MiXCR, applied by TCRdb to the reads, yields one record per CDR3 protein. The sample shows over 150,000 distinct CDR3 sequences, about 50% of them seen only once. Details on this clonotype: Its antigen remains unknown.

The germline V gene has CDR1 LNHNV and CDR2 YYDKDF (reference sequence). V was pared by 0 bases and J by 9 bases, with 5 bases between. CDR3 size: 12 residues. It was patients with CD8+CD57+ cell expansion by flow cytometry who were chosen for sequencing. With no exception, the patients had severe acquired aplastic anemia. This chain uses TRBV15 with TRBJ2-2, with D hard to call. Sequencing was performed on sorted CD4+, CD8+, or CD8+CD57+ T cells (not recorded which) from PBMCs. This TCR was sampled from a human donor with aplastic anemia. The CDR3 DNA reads TGTGCCACCAGCAGAGATGGGAGGGAGCTGTTTTTT. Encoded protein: CATSRDGRELFF. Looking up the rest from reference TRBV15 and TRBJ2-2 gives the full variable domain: DAMVIQNPRYQVTQFGKPVTLSCSQTLNHNVMYWYQQKSSQAPKLLFHYYDKDFNNEADTPDNFQSRRPNTSFCFLDIRSPGLGDTAMYLCATSRDGRELFFGEGSRLTVL.